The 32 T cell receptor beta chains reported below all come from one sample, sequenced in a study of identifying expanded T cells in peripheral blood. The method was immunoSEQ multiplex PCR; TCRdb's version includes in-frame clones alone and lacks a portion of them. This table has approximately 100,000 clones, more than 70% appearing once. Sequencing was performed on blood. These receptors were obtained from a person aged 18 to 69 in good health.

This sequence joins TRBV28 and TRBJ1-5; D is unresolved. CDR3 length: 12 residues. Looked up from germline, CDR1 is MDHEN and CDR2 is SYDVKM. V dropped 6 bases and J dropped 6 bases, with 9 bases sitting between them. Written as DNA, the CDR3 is TGTGCCAGCAGAGTTGGGAGTCAGCCCCAGCATTTT. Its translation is CASRVGSQPQHF.

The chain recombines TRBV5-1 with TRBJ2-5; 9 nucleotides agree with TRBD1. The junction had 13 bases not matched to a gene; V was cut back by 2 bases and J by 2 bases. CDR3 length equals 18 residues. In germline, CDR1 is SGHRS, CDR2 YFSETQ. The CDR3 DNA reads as TGCGCCAGCAGCTTACCTCCGGGACAGGGCGGGGGACAAGAGACCCAGTACTTC. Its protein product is CASSLPPGQGGGQETQYF. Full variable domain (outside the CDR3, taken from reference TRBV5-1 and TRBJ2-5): KAGVTQTPRYLIKTRGQQVTLSCSPISGHRSVSWYQQTPGQGLQFLFEYFSETQRNKGNFPGRFSGRQFSNSRSEMNVSTLELGDSALYLCASSLPPGQGGGQETQYFGPGTRLLVL.

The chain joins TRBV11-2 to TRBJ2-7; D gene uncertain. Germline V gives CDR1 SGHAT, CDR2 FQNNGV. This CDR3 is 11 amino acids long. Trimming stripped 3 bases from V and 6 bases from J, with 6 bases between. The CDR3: CASSFSVEQYF. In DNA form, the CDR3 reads TGTGCCAGCAGCTTCTCGGTCGAGCAGTACTTC.

The CDR3 reads CASSPIVWAEQFF. DNA for the CDR3: TGTGCCAGCAGCCCGATAGTCTGGGCTGAGCAGTTCTTC. The rearrangement links TRBV9 to TRBJ2-1; D unresolved. The germline V gene has CDR1 SGDLS and CDR2 YYNGEE. The CDR3 sequence is 13 residues long. Trimming left V 4 bases short and J 9 bases short, with 14 bases between.

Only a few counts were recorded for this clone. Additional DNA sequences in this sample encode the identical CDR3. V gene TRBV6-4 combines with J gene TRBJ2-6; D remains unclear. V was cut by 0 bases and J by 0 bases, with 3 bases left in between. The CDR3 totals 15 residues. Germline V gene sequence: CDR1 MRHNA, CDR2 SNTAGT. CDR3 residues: CASSDSHSGANVLTF. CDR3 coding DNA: TGTGCCAGCAGTGACTCACACTCTGGGGCCAACGTCCTGACTTTC.

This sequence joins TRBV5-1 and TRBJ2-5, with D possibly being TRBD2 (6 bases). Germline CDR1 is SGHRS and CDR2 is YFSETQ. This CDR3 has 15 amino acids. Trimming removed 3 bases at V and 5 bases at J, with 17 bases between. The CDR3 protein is CASSSPLGGTETQYF. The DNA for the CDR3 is TGCGCCAGCAGCTCGCCTCTAGGAGGGACGGAGACCCAGTACTTC.

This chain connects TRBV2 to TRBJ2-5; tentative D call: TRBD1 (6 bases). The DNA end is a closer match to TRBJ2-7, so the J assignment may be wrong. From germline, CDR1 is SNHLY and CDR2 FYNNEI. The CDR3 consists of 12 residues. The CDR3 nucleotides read TGTGCCATCTCGGACAGCTCCTACGAGCAGTACTTC. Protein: CAISDSSYEQYF.

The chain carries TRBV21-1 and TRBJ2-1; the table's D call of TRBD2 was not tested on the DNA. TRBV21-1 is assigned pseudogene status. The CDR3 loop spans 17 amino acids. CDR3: CASSPRLAGDVFNEQFF. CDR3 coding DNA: TGTGCCAGCAGCCCCCGACTAGCGGGAGATGTGTTTAATGAGCAGTTCTTC.

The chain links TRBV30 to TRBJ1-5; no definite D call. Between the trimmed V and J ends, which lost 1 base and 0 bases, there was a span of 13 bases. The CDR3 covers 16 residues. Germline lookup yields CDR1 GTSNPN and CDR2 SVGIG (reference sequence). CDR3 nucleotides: TGTGCCTGGAGTGCTACTTACAGAGGTAGCAATCAGCCCCAGCATTTT. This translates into CAWSATYRGSNQPQHF.

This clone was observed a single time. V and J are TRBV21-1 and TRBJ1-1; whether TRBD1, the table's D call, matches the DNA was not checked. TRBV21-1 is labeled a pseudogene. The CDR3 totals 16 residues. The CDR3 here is CASSKVGTGGFTEAFF. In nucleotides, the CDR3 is TGTGCCAGCAGCAAAGTGGGGACAGGGGGTTTCACTGAAGCTTTCTTT.

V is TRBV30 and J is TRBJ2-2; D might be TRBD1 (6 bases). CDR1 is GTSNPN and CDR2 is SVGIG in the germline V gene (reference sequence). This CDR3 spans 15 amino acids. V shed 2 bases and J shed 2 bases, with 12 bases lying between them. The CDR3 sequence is CAWSQGRPNTGELFF. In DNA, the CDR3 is TGTGCCTGGAGTCAGGGGCGCCCAAACACCGGGGAGCTGTTTTTT.

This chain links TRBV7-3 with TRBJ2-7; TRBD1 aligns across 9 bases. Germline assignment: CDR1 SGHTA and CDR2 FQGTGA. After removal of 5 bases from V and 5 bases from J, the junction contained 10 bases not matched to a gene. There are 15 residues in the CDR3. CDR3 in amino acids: CASSPFGTGRDEQYF. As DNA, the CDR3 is TGTGCCAGCAGCCCGTTTGGGACAGGGAGGGACGAGCAGTACTTC.

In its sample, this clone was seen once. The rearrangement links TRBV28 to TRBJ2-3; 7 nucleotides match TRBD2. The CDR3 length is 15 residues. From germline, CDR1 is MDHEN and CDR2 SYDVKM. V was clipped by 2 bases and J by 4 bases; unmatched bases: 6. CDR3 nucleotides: TGTGCCAGCAGTTTAGCGGGAGTCCGAGCAGATACGCAGTATTTT. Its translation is CASSLAGVRADTQYF.

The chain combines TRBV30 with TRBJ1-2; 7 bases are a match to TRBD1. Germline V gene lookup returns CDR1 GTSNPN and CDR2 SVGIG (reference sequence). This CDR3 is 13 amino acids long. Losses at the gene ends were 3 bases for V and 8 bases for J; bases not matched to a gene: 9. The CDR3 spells CAWRRTGWEGYTF. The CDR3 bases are TGTGCCTGGAGGAGGACAGGCTGGGAGGGCTACACCTTC. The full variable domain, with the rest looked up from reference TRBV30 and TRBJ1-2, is SQTIHQWPATLVQPVGSPLSLECTVEGTSNPNLYWYRQAAGRGLQLLFYSVGIGQISSEVPQNLSASRPQDRQFILSSKKLLLSDSGFYLCAWRRTGWEGYTFGSGTRLTVV.

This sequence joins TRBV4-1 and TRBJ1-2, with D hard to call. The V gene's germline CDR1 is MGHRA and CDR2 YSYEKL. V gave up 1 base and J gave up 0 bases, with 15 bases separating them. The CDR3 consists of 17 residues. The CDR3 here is CASSQVDLGFANYGYTF. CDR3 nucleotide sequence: TGCGCCAGCAGCCAAGTTGATTTGGGCTTTGCTAACTATGGCTACACCTTC.

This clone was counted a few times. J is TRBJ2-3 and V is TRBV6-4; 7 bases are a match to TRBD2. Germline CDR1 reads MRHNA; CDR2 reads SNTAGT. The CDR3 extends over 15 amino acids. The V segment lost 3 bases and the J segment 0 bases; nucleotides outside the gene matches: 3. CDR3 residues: CASSESSGSTDTQYF. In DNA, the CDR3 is TGTGCCAGCAGTGAGAGTAGCGGGAGCACAGATACGCAGTATTTT.

CDR3 DNA sequence: TGTGCCAGTCGACAGTCTGGCCCCGGGGAGCTGTTTTTT. Translation: CASRQSGPGELFF. This rearrangement joins TRBV2 to TRBJ2-2; maybe TRBD1 (5 bases). The CDR3 has 13 residues. Germline V gene data show CDR1 as SNHLY and CDR2 as FYNNEI. V lost 9 bases, J lost 6 bases, and 14 bases lay in between.

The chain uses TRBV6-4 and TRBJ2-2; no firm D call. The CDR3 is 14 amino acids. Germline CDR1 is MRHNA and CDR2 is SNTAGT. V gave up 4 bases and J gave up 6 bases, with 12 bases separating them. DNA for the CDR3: TGTGCCAGCAGTGGTGAAGGTTTGGCCGGGGAGCTGTTTTTT. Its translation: CASSGEGLAGELFF.

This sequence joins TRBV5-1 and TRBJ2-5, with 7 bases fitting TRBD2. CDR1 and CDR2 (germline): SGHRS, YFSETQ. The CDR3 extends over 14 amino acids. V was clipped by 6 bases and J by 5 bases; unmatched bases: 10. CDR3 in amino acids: CASTLSGVGETQYF. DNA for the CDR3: TGCGCCAGCACCTTAAGCGGGGTGGGGGAGACCCAGTACTTC.

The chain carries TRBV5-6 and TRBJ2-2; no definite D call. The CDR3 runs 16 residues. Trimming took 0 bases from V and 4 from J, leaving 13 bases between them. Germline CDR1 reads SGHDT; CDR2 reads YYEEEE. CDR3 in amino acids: CASSLDPGVGTGELFF. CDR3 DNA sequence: TGTGCCAGCAGCTTGGATCCGGGTGTGGGCACCGGGGAGCTGTTTTTT.

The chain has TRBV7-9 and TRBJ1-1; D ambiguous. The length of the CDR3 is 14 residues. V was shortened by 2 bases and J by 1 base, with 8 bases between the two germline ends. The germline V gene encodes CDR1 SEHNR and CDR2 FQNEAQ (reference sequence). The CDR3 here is CASSLMDGNTEAFF. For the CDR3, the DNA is TGTGCCAGCAGCTTAATGGACGGGAACACTGAAGCTTTCTTT.

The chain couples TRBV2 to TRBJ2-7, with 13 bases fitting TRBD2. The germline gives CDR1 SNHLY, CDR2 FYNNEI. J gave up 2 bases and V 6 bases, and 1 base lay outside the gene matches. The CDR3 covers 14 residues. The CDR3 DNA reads TGTGCCAGCAGGGGACTAGCGGGAACCTACGAGCAGTACTTC. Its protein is CASRGLAGTYEQYF.

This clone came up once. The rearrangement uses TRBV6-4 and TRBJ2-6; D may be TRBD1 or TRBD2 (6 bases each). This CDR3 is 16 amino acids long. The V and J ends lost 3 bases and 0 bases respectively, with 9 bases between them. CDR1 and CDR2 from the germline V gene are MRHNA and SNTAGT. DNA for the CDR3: TGTGCCAGCAGTGAGACGGGGGCCTCTGGGGCCAACGTCCTGACTTTC. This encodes CASSETGASGANVLTF.

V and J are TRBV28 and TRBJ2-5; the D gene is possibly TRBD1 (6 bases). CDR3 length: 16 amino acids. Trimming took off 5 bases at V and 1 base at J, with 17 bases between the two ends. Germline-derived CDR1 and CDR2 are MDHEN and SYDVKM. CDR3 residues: CASSPSGPGVQETQYF. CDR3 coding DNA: TGTGCCAGCAGTCCTTCGGGGCCAGGGGTCCAAGAGACCCAGTACTTC.

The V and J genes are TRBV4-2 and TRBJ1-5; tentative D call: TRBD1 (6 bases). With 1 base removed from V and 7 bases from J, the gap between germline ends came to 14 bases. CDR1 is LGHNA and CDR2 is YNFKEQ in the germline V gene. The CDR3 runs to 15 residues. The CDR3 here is CASSQVRGPEQPQHF. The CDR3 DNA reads TGTGCCAGCAGCCAAGTCCGGGGGCCGGAACAGCCCCAGCATTTT.

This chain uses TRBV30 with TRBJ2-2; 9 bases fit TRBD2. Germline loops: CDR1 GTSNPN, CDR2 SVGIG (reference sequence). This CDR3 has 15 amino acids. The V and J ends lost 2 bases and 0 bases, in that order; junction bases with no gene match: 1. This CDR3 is CAWSLAGTNTGELFF. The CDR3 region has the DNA TGTGCCTGGAGTCTAGCGGGAACGAACACCGGGGAGCTGTTTTTT.

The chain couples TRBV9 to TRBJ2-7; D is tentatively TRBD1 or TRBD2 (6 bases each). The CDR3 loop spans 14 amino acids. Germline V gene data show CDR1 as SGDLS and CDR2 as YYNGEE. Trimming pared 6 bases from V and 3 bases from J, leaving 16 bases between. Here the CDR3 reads CASNGGPNDYEQYF. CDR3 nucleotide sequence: TGTGCCAGCAATGGGGGGCCCAATGACTACGAGCAGTACTTC. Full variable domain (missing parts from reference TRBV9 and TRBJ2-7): DSGVTQTPKHLITATGQRVTLRCSPRSGDLSVYWYQQSLDQGLQFLIQYYNGEERAKGNILERFSAQQFPDLHSELNLSSLELGDSALYFCASNGGPNDYEQYFGPGTRLTVT.

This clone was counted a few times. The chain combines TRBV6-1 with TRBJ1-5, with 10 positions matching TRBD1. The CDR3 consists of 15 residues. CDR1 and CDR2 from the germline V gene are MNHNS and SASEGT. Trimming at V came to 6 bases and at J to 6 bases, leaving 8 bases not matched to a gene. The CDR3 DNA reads TGTGCCAGCAGATCGACAGGGGGCGAATCTCAGCCCCAGCATTTT. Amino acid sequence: CASRSTGGESQPQHF.

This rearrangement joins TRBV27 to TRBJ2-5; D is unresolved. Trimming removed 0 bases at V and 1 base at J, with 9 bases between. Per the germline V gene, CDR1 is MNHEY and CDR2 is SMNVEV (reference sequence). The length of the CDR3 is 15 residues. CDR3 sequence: CASSLSARSQETQYF. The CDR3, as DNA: TGTGCCAGCAGTTTATCCGCCAGGAGCCAAGAGACCCAGTACTTC.

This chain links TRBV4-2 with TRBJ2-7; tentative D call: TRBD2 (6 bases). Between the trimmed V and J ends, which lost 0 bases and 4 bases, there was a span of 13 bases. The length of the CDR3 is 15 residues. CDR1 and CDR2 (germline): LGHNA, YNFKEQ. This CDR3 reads CASSQEVSGSYEQYF. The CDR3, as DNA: TGTGCCAGCAGCCAAGAGGTCTCCGGGAGTTACGAGCAGTACTTC.

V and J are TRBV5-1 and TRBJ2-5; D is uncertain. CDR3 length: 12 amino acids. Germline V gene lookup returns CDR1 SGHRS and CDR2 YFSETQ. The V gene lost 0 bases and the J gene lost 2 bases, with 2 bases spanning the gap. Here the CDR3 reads CASSLEQETQYF. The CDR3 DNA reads TGCGCCAGCAGCTTGGAACAAGAGACCCAGTACTTC.

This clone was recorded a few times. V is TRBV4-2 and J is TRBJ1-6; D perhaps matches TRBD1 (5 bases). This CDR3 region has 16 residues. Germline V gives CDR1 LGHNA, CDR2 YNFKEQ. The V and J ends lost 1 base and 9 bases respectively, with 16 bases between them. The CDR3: CASSQGGPGLVSPLHF. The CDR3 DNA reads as TGTGCCAGCAGCCAAGGAGGCCCAGGGTTAGTTTCACCCCTCCACTTT.